The text below deals with one TCR beta chain. Its cognate antigen is unknown. Amplified material comprised TCR beta CDR3 regions derived from RNA transcripts. The authors performed first-round RT-PCR with HTBI primers and then a second-round multiplex PCR. In TCRdb, the multiplex PCR reads were re-called with MiXCR into one record per CDR3 protein. Among 1 million to 1.3 million distinct CDR3 sequences, about 38% were seen once, and the ten largest hold 11%. This sample was taken from a study of Graves' ophthalmopathy and Graves' hyperthyroidism. General observations from the study: A model of 13 signatures distinguished ophthalmopathy from stable hyperthyroidism at approximately 90% sensitivity and 65% to 84% specificity. Ophthalmopathy progression was predicted with 70.59% sensitivity and roughly 72% specificity.

CDR3 length: 15 residues. V lost 3 bases and J lost 7; bases outside the gene matches: 4. The germline CDR1 and CDR2 sequences are LNHDA and SQIVND (reference sequence). The sequence came from an adult man with Graves' hyperthyroidism. The specimen was peripheral blood or thyroid tissue (not recorded which). The chain carries TRBV19 and TRBJ1-6; 9 bases agree with TRBD1. DNA of the CDR3: TGTGCCAGTAGTATTGAGACAGGGGGAAATTCACCCCTCCACTTT. Translation: CASSIETGGNSPLHF.